The present TCR beta chain was sequenced within a study of post-analysis software for immune sequencing data. Study information: The courses of disease that were included comprised relapsing-remitting, secondary progressive and progressive-relapsing multiple sclerosis.

Each TCR beta cDNA library carried unique molecular identifiers. Each sample of roughly 0.95 to 10 million input T cells yielded around 500,000 cDNA molecules, so each molecule approximated one T cell. TCRdb re-called the PCR reads with MiXCR, one entry per CDR3 protein. The sample lists hundreds of thousands of distinct CDR3 sequences; around 60% were seen once. Concerning this clonotype itself: Its antigen remains unknown.

V dropped 4 bases and J dropped 7 bases, with 14 bases sitting between them. From germline, CDR1 is SEHNR and CDR2 FQNEAQ (reference sequence). The CDR3 covers 14 residues. Study outcomes and limitations: Samples prepared in the same batch strongly co-clustered by F measure. Controls showed lower frequencies than patients for five TRBV segments, and TRBV5-6, TRBV5-1 and TRBV20-1 were among these. Comparison with controls showed significantly lower normalized Chao1 diversity in multiple sclerosis patients.

Specimen: blood. The source of this sequence is a girl aged 2 to 10 with multiple sclerosis. The chain uses TRBV7-9 and TRBJ2-1; possibly TRBD1 for D (6 bases). The CDR3 spells CASSSTSRGNEQFF. CDR3 sequence (DNA): TGTGCCAGCAGCTCAACGAGCAGGGGAAATGAGCAGTTCTTC.